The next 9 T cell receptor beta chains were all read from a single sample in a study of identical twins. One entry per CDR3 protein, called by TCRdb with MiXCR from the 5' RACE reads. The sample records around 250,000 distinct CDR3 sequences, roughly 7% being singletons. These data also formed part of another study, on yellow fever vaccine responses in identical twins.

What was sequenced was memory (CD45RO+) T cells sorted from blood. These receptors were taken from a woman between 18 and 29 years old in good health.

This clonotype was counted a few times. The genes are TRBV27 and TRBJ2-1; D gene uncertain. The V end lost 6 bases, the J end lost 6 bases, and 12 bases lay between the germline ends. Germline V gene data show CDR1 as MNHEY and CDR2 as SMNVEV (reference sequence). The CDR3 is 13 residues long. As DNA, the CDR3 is TGTGCCAGCAGGCACTGGGGTCGCAATGAGCAGTTCTTC. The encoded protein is CASRHWGRNEQFF.

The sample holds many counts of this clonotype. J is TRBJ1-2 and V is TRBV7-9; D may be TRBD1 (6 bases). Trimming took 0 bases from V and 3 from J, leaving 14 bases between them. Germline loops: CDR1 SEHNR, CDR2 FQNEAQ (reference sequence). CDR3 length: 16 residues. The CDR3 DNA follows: TGTGCCAGCAGCTTAGCCAGCGGGGGCGCTGACTATGGCTACACCTTC. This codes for CASSLASGGADYGYTF.

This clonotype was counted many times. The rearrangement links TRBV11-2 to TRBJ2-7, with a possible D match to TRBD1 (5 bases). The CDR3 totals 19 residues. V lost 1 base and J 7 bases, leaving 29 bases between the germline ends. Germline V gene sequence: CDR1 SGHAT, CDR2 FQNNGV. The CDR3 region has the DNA TGTGCCAGCAGCTTAGTAGGGGTAGACCGACGGAGCACCTCTTTAGAGCAGTACTTC. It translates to CASSLVGVDRRSTSLEQYF.

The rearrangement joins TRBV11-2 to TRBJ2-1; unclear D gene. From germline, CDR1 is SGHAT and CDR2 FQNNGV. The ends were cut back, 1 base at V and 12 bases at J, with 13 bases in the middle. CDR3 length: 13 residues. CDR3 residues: CASSLVGSARQFF. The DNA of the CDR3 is TGTGCCAGCAGCTTAGTGGGCTCAGCGCGGCAGTTCTTC.

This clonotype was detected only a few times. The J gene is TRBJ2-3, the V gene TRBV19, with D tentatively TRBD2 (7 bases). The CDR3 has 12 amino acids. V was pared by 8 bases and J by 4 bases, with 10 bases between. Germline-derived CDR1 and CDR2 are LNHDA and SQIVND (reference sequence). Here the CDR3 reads CASRGAPDTQYF. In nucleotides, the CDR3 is TGTGCCAGTCGGGGGGCCCCAGATACGCAGTATTTT.

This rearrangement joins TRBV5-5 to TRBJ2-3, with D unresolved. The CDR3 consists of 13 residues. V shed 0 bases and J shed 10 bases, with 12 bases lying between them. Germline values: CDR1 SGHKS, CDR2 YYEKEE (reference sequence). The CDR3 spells CASSLGEVPPQYF. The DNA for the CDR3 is TGTGCCAGCAGCTTGGGGGAAGTCCCTCCGCAGTATTTT.

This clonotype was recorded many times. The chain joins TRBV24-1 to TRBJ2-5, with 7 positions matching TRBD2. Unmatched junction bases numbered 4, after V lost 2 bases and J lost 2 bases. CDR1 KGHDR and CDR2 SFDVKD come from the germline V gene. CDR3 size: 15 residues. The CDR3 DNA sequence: TGTGCCACCAGTGATTCGGGAGGAGGGCAAGAGACCCAGTACTTC. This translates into CATSDSGGGQETQYF.

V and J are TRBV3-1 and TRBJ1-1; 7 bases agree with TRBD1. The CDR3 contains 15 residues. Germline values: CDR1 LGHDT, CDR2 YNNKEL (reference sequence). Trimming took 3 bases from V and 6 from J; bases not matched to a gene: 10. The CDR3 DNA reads TGTGCCAGCAGCCAGGCGGGTAGGGGGCGGCCTGAAGCTTTCTTT. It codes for CASSQAGRGRPEAFF.

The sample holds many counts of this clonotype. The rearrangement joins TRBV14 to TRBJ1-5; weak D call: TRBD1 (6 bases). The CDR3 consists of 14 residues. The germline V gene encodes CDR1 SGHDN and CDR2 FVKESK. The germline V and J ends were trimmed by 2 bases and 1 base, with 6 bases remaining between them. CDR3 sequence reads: CASSQTGSNQPQHF. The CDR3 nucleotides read TGTGCCAGCAGCCAAACAGGGAGCAATCAGCCCCAGCATTTT.